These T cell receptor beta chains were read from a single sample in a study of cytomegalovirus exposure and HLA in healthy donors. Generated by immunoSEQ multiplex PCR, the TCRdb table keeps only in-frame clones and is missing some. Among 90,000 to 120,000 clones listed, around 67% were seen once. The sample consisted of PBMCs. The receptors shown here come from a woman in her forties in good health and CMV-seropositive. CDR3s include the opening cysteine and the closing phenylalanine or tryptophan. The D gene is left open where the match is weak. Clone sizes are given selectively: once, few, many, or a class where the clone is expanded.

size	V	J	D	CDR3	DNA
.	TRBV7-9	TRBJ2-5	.	CASSFRDFQETQYF	TGTGCCAGCAGTTTCCGGGACTTCCAAGAGACCCAGTACTTC
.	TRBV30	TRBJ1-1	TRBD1	CAWSPRGPNTEAFF	TGTGCCTGGAGTCCCAGGGGGCCCAACACTGAAGCTTTCTTT
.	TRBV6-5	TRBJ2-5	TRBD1	CASSRQGHQETQYF	TGTGCCAGCAGTCGACAGGGACACCAAGAGACCCAGTACTTC
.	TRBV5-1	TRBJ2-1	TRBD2	CASTRGVSGSYNEQFF	TGCGCCAGCACCCGGGGGGTCAGCGGCTCCTACAATGAGCAGTTCTTC
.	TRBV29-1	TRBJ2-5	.	CSVVALARRETQYF	TGCAGCGTTGTAGCTCTCGCACGGCGGGAGACCCAGTACTTC
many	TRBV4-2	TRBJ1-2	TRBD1	CASSQDTRTDRAYGYTF	TGTGCCAGCAGCCAGGATACTCGAACGGACAGGGCATATGGCTACACCTTC
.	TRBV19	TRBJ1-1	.	CASSPQENTEAFF	TGTGCCAGTAGTCCTCAGGAGAACACTGAAGCTTTCTTT
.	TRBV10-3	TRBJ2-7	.	CAIMSPGSYEQYF	TGTGCCATCATGAGCCCGGGCTCCTACGAGCAGTACTTC
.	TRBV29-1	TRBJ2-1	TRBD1	CSGRTGANEQFF	TGCAGCGGTAGGACAGGGGCCAATGAGCAGTTCTTC
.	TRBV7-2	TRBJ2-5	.	CASTNYQETQYF	TGTGCCAGCACCAATTACCAAGAGACCCAGTACTTC
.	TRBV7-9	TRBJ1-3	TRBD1	CASSLMSRQGRGNTIYF	TGTGCCAGCAGCTTAATGTCGCGACAGGGGAGAGGAAACACCATATATTTT
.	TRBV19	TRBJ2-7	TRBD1	CASSNHLGQGSYEQYF	TGTGCCAGTAGTAACCACCTCGGACAGGGTTCCTACGAGCAGTACTTC
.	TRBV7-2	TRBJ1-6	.	CASSSEQGLSLNSPLHF	TGTGCCAGCAGCTCTGAACAGGGCCTCTCTCTCAATTCACCCCTCCACTTT
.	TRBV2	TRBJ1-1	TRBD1	CASSKSRDSFGTEAFF	TGTGCCAGCAGTAAGTCCCGGGACAGTTTTGGCACTGAAGCTTTCTTT
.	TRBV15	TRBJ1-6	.	CATSRGRTVNLHSPLHF	TGTGCCACCAGCAGAGGCAGGACAGTCAACCTGCATTCACCCCTCCACTTT
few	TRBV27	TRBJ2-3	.	CASSPQFMRTDTQYF	TGTGCCAGCAGTCCGCAATTTATGCGGACAGATACGCAGTATTTT
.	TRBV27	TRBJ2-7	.	CASSLSAASYEQYF	TGTGCCAGCAGTTTATCGGCAGCTAGCTACGAGCAGTACTTC
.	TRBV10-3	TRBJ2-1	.	CAISDSLAGEQFF	TGTGCCATCAGTGATTCTCTCGCGGGTGAGCAGTTCTTC
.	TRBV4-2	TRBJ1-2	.	CASSQVQSGGATAYGYTF	TGTGCCAGCAGCCAAGTTCAAAGCGGGGGCGCAACTGCTTATGGCTACACCTTC
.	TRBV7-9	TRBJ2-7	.	CASSPGGTVPTYEQYF	TGTGCCAGCAGCCCAGGAGGGACAGTGCCAACCTACGAGCAGTACTTC
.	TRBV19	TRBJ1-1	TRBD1	CASSLDRGRTEAFF	TGTGCCAGTAGCCTTGACAGGGGAAGAACTGAAGCTTTCTTT
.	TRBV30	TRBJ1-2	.	CAWSYRGLGGYTF	TGTGCCTGGTCCTACCGGGGGTTGGGTGGCTACACCTTC
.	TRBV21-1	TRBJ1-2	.	CASSASEGVESYGYTF	TGTGCCAGCAGCGCCTCCGAGGGGGTGGAATCCTATGGCTACACCTTC
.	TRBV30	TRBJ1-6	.	CAWSLRGRSSYNSPLHF	TGTGCCTGGAGTCTCAGGGGCAGGAGCTCCTATAATTCACCCCTCCACTTT
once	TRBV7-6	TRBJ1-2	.	CASSLAREGYGYTF	TGTGCCAGCAGCTTAGCCAGGGAAGGGTATGGCTACACCTTC
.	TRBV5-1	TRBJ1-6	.	CASSDSGLGTLHF	TGCGCCAGCTCGGACAGCGGCCTCGGGACCCTCCACTTT
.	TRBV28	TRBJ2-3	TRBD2	CASTPFTGSSGGEGSDTQYF	TGTGCCAGCACCCCTTTCACAGGAAGTAGCGGGGGAGAAGGATCAGATACGCAGTATTTT
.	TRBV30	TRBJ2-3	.	CAWSVRQGIDTQYF	TGTGCCTGGAGTGTCCGGCAGGGGATAGATACGCAGTATTTT
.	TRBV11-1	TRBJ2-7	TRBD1	CASSVTGAGKQYF	TGTGCCAGCAGCGTGACAGGGGCAGGGAAGCAGTACTTC
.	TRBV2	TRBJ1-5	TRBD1	CASGRDSYSNQPQHF	TGTGCCAGCGGCCGGGACAGCTATAGCAATCAGCCCCAGCATTTT
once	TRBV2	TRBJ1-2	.	CASSRGGADGYTF	TGTGCCAGCAGTCGGGGGGGGGCAGATGGCTACACCTTC
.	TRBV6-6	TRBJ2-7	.	CATQGSATYEQYF	TGTGCGACCCAGGGCAGCGCAACCTACGAGCAGTACTTC
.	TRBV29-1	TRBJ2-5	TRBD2	CSVTLAGETQYF	TGCAGCGTAACACTAGCGGGGGAGACCCAGTACTTC
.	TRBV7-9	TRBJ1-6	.	CASSLKAAGVSPLHF	TGTGCCAGCAGCTTAAAAGCGGCAGGGGTTTCACCCCTCCACTTT
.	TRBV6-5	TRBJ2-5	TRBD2	CASKSGGDMQETQYF	TGTGCCAGCAAGAGCGGGGGGGACATGCAAGAGACCCAGTACTTC
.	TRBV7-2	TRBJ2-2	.	CASSFGWLDTGELFF	TGTGCCAGCAGCTTCGGGTGGTTGGACACCGGGGAGCTGTTTTTT
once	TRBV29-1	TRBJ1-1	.	CSVESSPSTEAFF	TGCAGCGTTGAAAGCAGTCCTAGCACTGAAGCTTTCTTT
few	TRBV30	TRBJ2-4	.	CAWKTELAKNIQYF	TGTGCCTGGAAGACAGAACTAGCCAAAAACATTCAGTACTTC
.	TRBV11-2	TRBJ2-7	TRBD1	CASSLDLATGAYEQYF	TGTGCCAGCAGCTTAGATTTGGCGACAGGGGCCTACGAGCAGTACTTC
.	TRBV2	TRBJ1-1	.	CASSGAGADTEAFF	TGTGCCAGCAGTGGGGCAGGGGCGGACACTGAAGCTTTCTTT
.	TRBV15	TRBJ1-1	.	CATSRDSVQNTEAFF	TGTGCCACCAGCAGAGATTCGGTCCAGAACACTGAAGCTTTCTTT
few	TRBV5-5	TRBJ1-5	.	CASSFGGSNQPQHF	TGTGCCAGCAGCTTTGGGGGCAGCAATCAGCCCCAGCATTTT
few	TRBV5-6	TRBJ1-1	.	CASSLGLGMNTEAFF	TGTGCCAGCAGCTTGGGTCTAGGTATGAACACTGAAGCTTTCTTT
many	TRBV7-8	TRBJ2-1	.	CASSFGDEQFF	TGTGCCAGCAGCTTCGGGGATGAGCAGTTCTTC
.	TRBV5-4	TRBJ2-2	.	CASSSRGGGAFVRGGELFF	TGTGCCAGCAGCTCCCGCGGCGGGGGCGCGTTTGTCCGCGGCGGGGAGCTGTTTTTT
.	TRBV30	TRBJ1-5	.	CAWSVSDSGQPQHF	TGTGCCTGGAGTGTATCGGACAGCGGCCAGCCCCAGCATTTT
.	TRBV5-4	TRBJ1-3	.	CASSVDPTVGNTIYF	TGTGCCAGCAGCGTCGACCCGACAGTAGGAAACACCATATATTTT
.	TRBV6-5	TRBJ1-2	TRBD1	CASRRDDRGTDGYTF	TGTGCCAGCAGAAGGGATGACAGGGGGACTGATGGCTACACCTTC
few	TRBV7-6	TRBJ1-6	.	CASSLAGSDNSPLHF	TGTGCCAGCAGCTTAGCGGGCAGTGATAATTCACCCCTCCACTTT
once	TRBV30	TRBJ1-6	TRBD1	CALSPGGDSPLHF	TGTGCCTTATCCCCAGGGGGCGATTCACCCCTCCACTTT
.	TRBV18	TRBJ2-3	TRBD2	CASSTRLAGDRTDTQYF	TGTGCCAGCTCAACTCGACTAGCGGGGGACCGCACAGATACGCAGTATTTT
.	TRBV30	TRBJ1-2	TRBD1	CAWSMPGGAYGYTF	TGTGCCTGGAGTATGCCAGGGGGCGCCTATGGCTACACCTTC
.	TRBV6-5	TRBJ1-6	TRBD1	CASSYWSGGGNSPLHF	TGTGCCAGCAGTTACTGGTCAGGGGGCGGTAATTCACCCCTCCACTTT
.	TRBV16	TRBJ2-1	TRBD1	CASSPTGYNEQFF	TGTGCCAGCAGCCCGACAGGGTACAATGAGCAGTTCTTC
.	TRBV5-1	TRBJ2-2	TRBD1	CASSPGTETGELFF	TGCGCCAGCAGCCCGGGGACAGAAACCGGGGAGCTGTTTTTT
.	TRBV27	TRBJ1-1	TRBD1	CASSETGRNTEAFF	TGTGCCAGCAGTGAGACAGGGAGGAACACTGAAGCTTTCTTT
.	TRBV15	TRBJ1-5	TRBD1	CATSSTPGGNQPQHF	TGTGCCACCAGCAGCACCCCAGGGGGTAATCAGCCCCAGCATTTT